The source of this TCR beta chain is a study of cytomegalovirus exposure and HLA in healthy donors. The germline gives CDR1 SNHLY, CDR2 FYNNEI. This CDR3 has 14 residues. With V trimmed by 7 bases and J by 1 base, 2 bases remained unmatched. Only in-frame clones appear in the TCRdb table, and some are missing; sequencing was by immunoSEQ multiplex PCR. Here the sample spans 150,000 to 200,000 clones, around nine tenths being singletons. The sequenced sample consisted of PBMCs. This TCR came from a young man in good health and CMV-seropositive. The chain joins TRBV2 to TRBJ1-5, with 9 bases aligning to TRBD1. CDR3 DNA sequence: TGTGCCAGCAAGGGGACAGGGAGCAATCAGCCCCAGCATTTT. Translating gives CASKGTGSNQPQHF.